This TCR beta chain appears in the sequencing data of a study of CD8+ T cells in alopecia areata. General study findings and limits: Across lesional scalp, and particularly alopecia totalis/universalis, clonality surpassed that of normal scalp. Researchers reported that TCR sharing among patients proved less clear than in mice, possibly HLA-linked. Tissue-resident alphabeta T cells belonging to normal skin likewise get sequenced within scalp specimens.

This clone has more than one count but fewer than ten. What it recognizes is unknown. cDNA prepared by RNA extraction and subsequent reverse transcription served as the template for sequencing. Libraries were prepared by immunoSEQ multiplex PCR; TCRdb keeps only in-frame clonotypes and omits some of them. The repertoire includes 150,000 to 200,000 clones, about 60% of them detected once, and 4% to 5.5% sits in the top ten. The researchers isolated CD4+ and CD8+ T cells from PBMCs by sorting. The CDR3 is 13 residues long. CDR1 SEHNR and CDR2 FQNEAQ come from the germline V gene (reference sequence). After removal of 8 bases from V and 0 bases from J, the junction contained 2 bases not matched to a gene.

The sample consisted of CD4+ T cells sorted from blood. The chain couples TRBV7-9 to TRBJ1-1, with 8 bases lining up with TRBD1. This sequence was found in a human donor in good health. This CDR3 reads CASRQGMNTEAFF. CDR3 sequence (DNA): TGTGCCAGCCGACAGGGGATGAACACTGAAGCTTTCTTT.